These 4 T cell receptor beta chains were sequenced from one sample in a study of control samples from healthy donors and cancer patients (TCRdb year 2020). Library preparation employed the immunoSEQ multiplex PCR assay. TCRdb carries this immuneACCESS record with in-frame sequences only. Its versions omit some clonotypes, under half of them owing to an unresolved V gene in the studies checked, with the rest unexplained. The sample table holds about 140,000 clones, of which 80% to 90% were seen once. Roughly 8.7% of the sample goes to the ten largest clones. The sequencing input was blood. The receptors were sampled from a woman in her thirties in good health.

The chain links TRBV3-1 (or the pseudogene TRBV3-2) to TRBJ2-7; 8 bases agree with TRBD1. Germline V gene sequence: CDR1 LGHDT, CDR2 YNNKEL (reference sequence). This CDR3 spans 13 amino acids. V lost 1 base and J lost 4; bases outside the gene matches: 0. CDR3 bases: TGTGCCAGCAGCCAAGGACAGGGGTACGAGCAGTACTTC. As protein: CASSQGQGYEQYF.

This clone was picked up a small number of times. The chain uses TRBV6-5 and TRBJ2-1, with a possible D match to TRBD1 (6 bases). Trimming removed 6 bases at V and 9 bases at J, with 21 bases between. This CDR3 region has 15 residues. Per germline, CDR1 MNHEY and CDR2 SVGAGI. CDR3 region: CASSRTSDSVTEQFF. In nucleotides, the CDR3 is TGTGCCAGCAGCCGCACTTCGGACAGTGTCACTGAGCAGTTCTTC.

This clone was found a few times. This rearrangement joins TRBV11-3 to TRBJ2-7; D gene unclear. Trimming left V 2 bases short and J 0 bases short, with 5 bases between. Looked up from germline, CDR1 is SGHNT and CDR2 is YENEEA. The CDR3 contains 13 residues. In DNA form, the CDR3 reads TGTGCCAGCAGCTTATGCCCCTCCTACGAGCAGTACTTC. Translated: CASSLCPSYEQYF.

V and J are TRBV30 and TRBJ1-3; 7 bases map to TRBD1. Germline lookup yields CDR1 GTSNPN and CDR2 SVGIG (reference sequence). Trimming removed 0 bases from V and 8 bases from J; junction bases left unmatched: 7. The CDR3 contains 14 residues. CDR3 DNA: TGTGCCTGGAGTGTAGGAGGGGGCGAGGACACCATATATTTT. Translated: CAWSVGGGEDTIYF.